Listed below are T cell receptor beta chains from one sample, sequenced in a study of early T cells in non-severe SARS-CoV-2 infection. TCRdb passed the 5' RACE reads through MiXCR, listing each CDR3 protein once. The table lists roughly 70,000 distinct CDR3 sequences, about 12% of them singletons. The sequencing sample was made of whole blood. The receptor set was obtained from an adult who was a healthcare worker with PCR-confirmed SARS-CoV-2 infection or an uninfected control (not recorded which). Each CDR3 is given with its conserved first and last residue. Each record gives: J gene, clone size, V gene, D gene, CDR3 DNA, CDR3 protein. D genes are given only for firm matches. Part of the rows lack a size; the others show once, few, many or a class for expanded clones.

>TRBJ1-4|many|TRBV2|TRBD1
TGTGCCAGCAGTTGGGACAGGCCTGCAACTAATGAAAAACTGTTTTTT
CASSWDRPATNEKLFF
>TRBJ1-1|few|TRBV6-2/TRBV6-3|.
TGTGCCAGCAGGACGGACAGCCCAGGTTGGGGGAACACTGAAGCTTTCTTT
CASRTDSPGWGNTEAFF
>TRBJ1-5|few|TRBV10-3|.
TGTGCCATCAGTGAGTCCAGGGCCGGAAATCAGCCCCAGCATTTT
CAISESRAGNQPQHF
>TRBJ2-3|few|TRBV15|TRBD2
TGTGCCACCAGCAGAGTGACGGGAGGAGGCACAGATACGCAGTATTTT
CATSRVTGGGTDTQYF
>TRBJ1-1|.|TRBV28|.
TGTGCCAGCACCCAAACGTCGAACACTGAAGCTTTCTTT
CASTQTSNTEAFF
>TRBJ2-5|.|TRBV7-8|TRBD1
TGTGCCAGCAGCTTAGGGGCAGCAGGGGGCCTTTCACAAGAGACCCAGTACTTC
CASSLGAAGGLSQETQYF
>TRBJ2-7|.|TRBV10-3|.
TGTGCCATCAGTGTAGGGGATGAGCAGTACTTC
CAISVGDEQYF
>TRBJ2-1|.|TRBV14|.
TGTGCCAGCAGCCAAGAGCTGAATAGCCCCGATGAGCAGTTCTTC
CASSQELNSPDEQFF
>TRBJ2-3|many|TRBV20-1|.
TGCAGTGCTAGACAGGGTGATGTACGCACAGATACGCAGTATTTT
CSARQGDVRTDTQYF
>TRBJ1-3|few|TRBV10-3|.
TGTGCCATCCTTGACCCACAGGTCTCTGGAAACACCATATATTTT
CAILDPQVSGNTIYF
>TRBJ1-3|few|TRBV5-5|TRBD1
TGTGCCAGCAGTTGGGACAGCTACTCTGGAAACACCATATATTTT
CASSWDSYSGNTIYF
>TRBJ1-2|.|TRBV14|.
TGTGCCAGCAGCCAAGCTCTCGGGATTAACTATGGCTACACCTTC
CASSQALGINYGYTF
>TRBJ2-7|few|TRBV12-3/TRBV12-4|.
TGTGCCAGCAGTCTTCAGACCGTCTCCTACGAGCAGTACTTC
CASSLQTVSYEQYF
>TRBJ1-1|.|TRBV27|TRBD1
TGTGCCAGCAGTACCCGACAGGGGATCGTCGGTGAAGCTTTCTTT
CASSTRQGIVGEAFF
>TRBJ2-3|.|TRBV24-1|TRBD2
TGTGCCACCAGTGCCCCGACTGGCGGGAGGCTCACAGATACGCAGTATTTT
CATSAPTGGRLTDTQYF
>TRBJ2-1|.|TRBV5-1|TRBD1
TGCGCCAGCAGCTTGGACGTGGCGGTGGGACAGGAACTTCAGTTCTTC
CASSLDVAVGQELQFF
>TRBJ2-6|few|TRBV28|.
TGTGCCAGCAGTTTTCGTCTCACCGGGGCCAACGTCCTGACTTTC
CASSFRLTGANVLTF
>TRBJ2-7|.|TRBV7-3|TRBD2
TGTGCCAGCAGGAGTAGCGGGGCCACCTACGAGCAGTACTTC
CASRSSGATYEQYF
>TRBJ2-2|few|TRBV7-7|.
TGTGCTAGCAGCTCCCCAGGTTCGAACACCGGGGAGCTGTTTTTT
CASSSPGSNTGELFF
>TRBJ2-5|.|TRBV28|TRBD2
TGTGCCAGCAGTAAGACTAGCGGGAGGGTCGAGACCCAGTACTTC
CASSKTSGRVETQYF
>TRBJ1-2|.|TRBV5-4|TRBD1
TGTGCCAGCAGCTTGGGACAGGGTAACTATGGCTACACCTTC
CASSLGQGNYGYTF
>TRBJ2-7|few|TRBV15|.
TGTGCCACCTCGGGGAACCCCTCCTACGAGCAGTACTTC
CATSGNPSYEQYF